These 2 T cell receptor beta chains originate from one sample sequenced in a study of OX40 agonist ivuxolimab in advanced cancers. TCRdb keeps only in-frame clones here, not all; method: immunoSEQ multiplex PCR. Here the sample spans tens of thousands of clones, roughly 88% being singletons. Material: CD4+ or CD8+ T cells sorted from blood, obtained in a trial of the OX40 agonist ivuxolimab. The receptors here all came from an adult with an advanced solid tumor such as melanoma, head and neck, liver or kidney cancer.

This clone was counted between two and nine times. This chain links TRBV4-3 with TRBJ2-5; D uncertain. CDR1 LGHNA and CDR2 YSLEER come from the germline V gene. Trimming shortened V by 0 bases and J by 5 bases, and 13 bases separated the two germline ends. The CDR3 has 15 residues. CDR3 coding DNA: TGCGCCAGCAGCCAAGATTATAGTTTCGGGGAGACCCAGTACTTC. It is translated as CASSQDYSFGETQYF.

The J gene is TRBJ1-1, the V gene TRBV18, with TRBD1 as a possible D gene (5 bases). CDR3 size: 16 residues. V gave up 3 bases and J gave up 1 base, with 15 bases separating them. CDR1 is KGHSH, CDR2 LQKENI, per germline. This chain's CDR3 is CASSPLSGAGNTEAFF. CDR3 sequence (DNA): TGTGCCAGCTCACCGCTTAGTGGGGCCGGGAACACTGAAGCTTTCTTT.